These T cell receptor beta chains were read from a single sample in a study of technical replicates of blood from a handful of donors. The protocol was immunoSEQ multiplex PCR, while the TCRdb copy is restricted to in-frame clones and leaves out a portion. The data contain tens of thousands of clones, about 95% of them singletons. The sequencing sample was made of T cells isolated from PBMCs. These receptors originate from a human donor in good health. Each CDR3 is given with its conserved first and last residue. Each record gives: CDR3 DNA, CDR3 protein, J gene, V gene, D gene, clone size. The D gene is left open where the match is weak. Size tells how often a clone was seen (once, few, many) or the class of an expanded clone, and some rows leave it out.

cdr3_nt: TGTGCCAGTAGTATAGGAGGGGGAGTGGGTCAGCCCCAGCATTTT; cdr3_aa: CASSIGGGVGQPQHF; j_call: TRBJ1-5; v_call: TRBV19; d_call: .; clone_size: .
cdr3_nt: TGTGCTAGTGGTCCCCTCTCAGGCCCCTACGAGCAGTACTTC; cdr3_aa: CASGPLSGPYEQYF; j_call: TRBJ2-7; v_call: TRBV12-5; d_call: .; clone_size: .
cdr3_nt: TGTGCCAGCAGCTTAGAGGCAGACTACACTGAAGCTTTCTTT; cdr3_aa: CASSLEADYTEAFF; j_call: TRBJ1-1; v_call: TRBV7-2; d_call: .; clone_size: once
cdr3_nt: TGTGCCAGCCAGGACACCGCCACAGATACGCAGTATTTT; cdr3_aa: CASQDTATDTQYF; j_call: TRBJ2-3; v_call: TRBV28; d_call: .; clone_size: .
cdr3_nt: TGCGCCAGCAGCTTGGACCTAGGGGGGGGCTATGGCTACACCTTC; cdr3_aa: CASSLDLGGGYGYTF; j_call: TRBJ1-2; v_call: TRBV5-1; d_call: .; clone_size: .
cdr3_nt: TGTGCCAGCTCACCAGGGACAGGGGCGGTCGAGCAGTACTTC; cdr3_aa: CASSPGTGAVEQYF; j_call: TRBJ2-7; v_call: TRBV18; d_call: TRBD1; clone_size: .
cdr3_nt: TGTGCCAGCAGCTTTCGGGCCGCACTAGCGGGAGAGGGAGGTGAGCAGTTCTTC; cdr3_aa: CASSFRAALAGEGGEQFF; j_call: TRBJ2-1; v_call: TRBV7-9; d_call: TRBD2; clone_size: once
cdr3_nt: TGCGCCAGCAGCCAAGTATTCCAGGTCGATTCCTACGAGCAGTACTTC; cdr3_aa: CASSQVFQVDSYEQYF; j_call: TRBJ2-7; v_call: TRBV4-1; d_call: .; clone_size: .
cdr3_nt: TGTGCCATCAGGGGACTAGCGGGGAACGGCGAGCAGTACTTC; cdr3_aa: CAIRGLAGNGEQYF; j_call: TRBJ2-7; v_call: TRBV10-3; d_call: TRBD2; clone_size: .
cdr3_nt: TGCGCCAACCGACAGGCGTACAGCGGGGCCATATATTTT; cdr3_aa: CANRQAYSGAIYF; j_call: TRBJ1-3; v_call: TRBV10-1; d_call: .; clone_size: .
cdr3_nt: TGCGCCAGCAGCTTGGCCTTGAACACTGAAGCTTTCTTT; cdr3_aa: CASSLALNTEAFF; j_call: TRBJ1-1; v_call: TRBV5-1; d_call: .; clone_size: few
cdr3_nt: TGTGCCAGCGGTTCCTCGGGGACTAGTTCACCCCTCCACTTT; cdr3_aa: CASGSSGTSSPLHF; j_call: TRBJ1-6; v_call: TRBV27; d_call: .; clone_size: .
cdr3_nt: TGCGCCAGCAGCCTACAGGACAGTACTCATGGCTACACCTTC; cdr3_aa: CASSLQDSTHGYTF; j_call: TRBJ1-2; v_call: TRBV5-1; d_call: .; clone_size: .
cdr3_nt: TGTGCCAGCAGTTACCGGATCGGGTCACATGATTCACCCCTCCACTTT; cdr3_aa: CASSYRIGSHDSPLHF; j_call: TRBJ1-6; v_call: TRBV6-6; d_call: .; clone_size: .
cdr3_nt: TGTGCCTGGAGTGTACTTAGGAGGGCTGGGGGAAACACCATATATTTT; cdr3_aa: CAWSVLRRAGGNTIYF; j_call: TRBJ1-3; v_call: TRBV30; d_call: .; clone_size: .
cdr3_nt: TGTGCCAGCAGCTCGGGAGCTTACCAAGAGACCCAGTACTTC; cdr3_aa: CASSSGAYQETQYF; j_call: TRBJ2-5; v_call: TRBV11-3; d_call: .; clone_size: .
cdr3_nt: TGTGCCAGCAGGGAGGGGGCAGGTCAGCCCCAGCATTTT; cdr3_aa: CASREGAGQPQHF; j_call: TRBJ1-5; v_call: TRBV28; d_call: TRBD1; clone_size: .
cdr3_nt: TGTGCCAGCAGCTCCCGACAGGGAAGTACCTACGAGCAGTACTTC; cdr3_aa: CASSSRQGSTYEQYF; j_call: TRBJ2-7; v_call: TRBV7-9; d_call: TRBD1; clone_size: .
cdr3_nt: TGTGCCAGCATCCAAGACAGGACTAGCGGGGGGGCAGTATGGGATACGCAGTATTTT; cdr3_aa: CASIQDRTSGGAVWDTQYF; j_call: TRBJ2-3; v_call: TRBV5-6; d_call: TRBD2; clone_size: .
cdr3_nt: TGTGCCAGCAGCTCCCAGGCGGGCTACTACAATGAGCAGTTCTTC; cdr3_aa: CASSSQAGYYNEQFF; j_call: TRBJ2-1; v_call: TRBV11-3; d_call: .; clone_size: .
cdr3_nt: TGCGCCAGCAGCCATTACCGGAGTAATGAGCAGTTCTTC; cdr3_aa: CASSHYRSNEQFF; j_call: TRBJ2-1; v_call: TRBV4-1; d_call: .; clone_size: .
cdr3_nt: TGTGCCAGTAGTCCCGAGGGGAGGGCCTATGGCTACACCTTC; cdr3_aa: CASSPEGRAYGYTF; j_call: TRBJ1-2; v_call: TRBV19; d_call: .; clone_size: .
cdr3_nt: TGTGCCAGCAGCTTAACTCCGGGACTAGCGGGGGCCCCTAGGGATGAGCAGTTCTTC; cdr3_aa: CASSLTPGLAGAPRDEQFF; j_call: TRBJ2-1; v_call: TRBV7-3; d_call: TRBD2; clone_size: .